The 16 T cell receptor beta chains reported below all come from one sample, sequenced in a study of shared clonotypes between healthy human individuals. Here immunoSEQ multiplex PCR was the method, and the copy in TCRdb shows in-frame clones only, minus some. The sample carries over a million clones, about 96% recorded once. The sequencing sample was made of naive CD4+ T cells sorted from blood. Subset denoted: CD45RA+ positively selected. These receptors were taken from a man between 25 and 39 years old in good health.

The chain uses TRBV5-1 and TRBJ2-5; D gene ambiguous. The V gene lost 4 bases and the J gene lost 7 bases, with 20 bases spanning the gap. Germline loops: CDR1 SGHRS, CDR2 YFSETQ. The length of the CDR3 is 15 residues. The CDR3 spells CASSPAGRAEGTQYF. DNA of the CDR3: TGCGCCAGCAGCCCCGCCGGAAGAGCCGAAGGGACCCAGTACTTC.

The CDR3 loop reads CASSPWTVSGNTIYF. The CDR3 DNA follows: TGCGCCAGCAGCCCATGGACGGTGTCGGGAAACACCATATATTTT. The chain joins TRBV5-1 to TRBJ1-3; D is unresolved. This CDR3 has 15 amino acids. The germline V gene encodes CDR1 SGHRS and CDR2 YFSETQ. The V end lost 4 bases, the J end lost 4 bases, and 15 bases lay between the germline ends. Full variable domain (remainder filled in from reference TRBV5-1 and TRBJ1-3): KAGVTQTPRYLIKTRGQQVTLSCSPISGHRSVSWYQQTPGQGLQFLFEYFSETQRNKGNFPGRFSGRQFSNSRSEMNVSTLELGDSALYLCASSPWTVSGNTIYFGEGSWLTVV.

The rearrangement links TRBV28 to TRBJ2-3; weak D call: TRBD1 (6 bases). CDR1 is MDHEN and CDR2 is SYDVKM in the germline V gene. The V end lost 8 bases, the J end lost 4 bases, and 22 bases lay between the germline ends. The CDR3 totals 16 residues. The CDR3 DNA reads TGTGCCAGCCGCGAGATTACAGGGACGGGCGCAGATACGCAGTATTTT. It yields the protein CASREITGTGADTQYF.

The chain is built from TRBV7-2 and TRBJ2-7; a possible D gene is TRBD1 (5 bases). This CDR3 has 15 residues. V was shortened by 0 bases and J by 3 bases, with 12 bases between the two germline ends. In germline, CDR1 is SGHTA, CDR2 FQGNSA. CDR3 protein: CASSLARADLYEQYF. The DNA of the CDR3 is TGTGCCAGCAGCTTAGCCAGGGCAGACCTCTACGAGCAGTACTTC.

The chain carries TRBV19 and TRBJ2-7; TRBD2 matches 7 bases. The germline CDR1 and CDR2 sequences are LNHDA and SQIVND (reference sequence). After removal of 9 bases from V and 4 bases from J, the junction contained 12 bases not matched to a gene. This CDR3 spans 14 amino acids. CDR3 amino acids: CASQPGGSAYEQYF. CDR3 DNA sequence: TGTGCCAGCCAGCCGGGCGGGAGCGCGTACGAGCAGTACTTC. Supplemented by reference TRBV19 and TRBJ2-7, the full variable domain reads DGGITQSPKYLFRKEGQNVTLSCEQNLNHDAMYWYRQDPGQGLRLIYYSQIVNDFQKGDIAEGYSVSREKKESFPLTVTSAQKNPTAFYLCASQPGGSAYEQYFGPGTRLTVT.

This clone was detected once. The chain carries TRBV7-2 and TRBJ2-1; D is perhaps TRBD1 (5 bases). This CDR3 is 13 amino acids long. Deletions cut 0 bases from V and 7 bases from J, with 7 bases between. Germline loops: CDR1 SGHTA, CDR2 FQGNSA. The CDR3 region is CASSLAGQNEQFF. In DNA, the CDR3 is TGTGCCAGCAGCTTAGCGGGGCAGAATGAGCAGTTCTTC.

This clone came up once. V usage is TRBV29-1 and J usage is TRBJ1-2; D gene unclear. The ends were cut back, 5 bases at V and 3 bases at J, with 4 bases in the middle. CDR3 length: 10 residues. Germline V gene sequence: CDR1 SQVTM, CDR2 ANQGSEA. The CDR3 sequence is CSVQDYGYTF. The CDR3 nucleotides are TGCAGCGTTCAGGACTATGGCTACACCTTC.

This rearrangement joins TRBV25-1 to TRBJ1-4; D possibly corresponds to TRBD1 (6 bases). The CDR3 runs to 13 residues. Germline V gene data show CDR1 as MGHDK and CDR2 as SYGVNS. V was cut by 4 bases and J by 8 bases, with 11 bases left in between. CDR3 residues: CASSAQGREKLFF. CDR3 coding DNA: TGTGCCAGCAGTGCACAGGGAAGAGAAAAACTGTTTTTT.

The CDR3 region is CASREGNQPQHF. The CDR3 coding sequence is TGTGCCAGCAGAGAGGGTAATCAGCCCCAGCATTTT. The V call is TRBV7-2, the J call TRBJ1-5; D remains ambiguous. CDR1 and CDR2 (germline): SGHTA, FQGNSA. This CDR3 is 12 amino acids long. The V and J ends lost 6 bases and 4 bases respectively, with 7 bases between them.

The chain is built from TRBV25-1 and TRBJ2-1; D unresolved. This CDR3 is 11 amino acids long. The V gene lost 4 bases and the J gene lost 8 bases, with 6 bases spanning the gap. Germline loops: CDR1 MGHDK, CDR2 SYGVNS. The CDR3 DNA reads TGTGCCAGCAGTGCTGTTGATGAGCAGTTCTTC. Amino acid sequence: CASSAVDEQFF.

This chain joins TRBV27 and TRBJ2-7; the D gene could be TRBD1 or TRBD2 (6 bases each). Trimming took off 6 bases at V and 0 bases at J, with 15 bases between the two ends. The CDR3 loop spans 15 amino acids. CDR1 MNHEY and CDR2 SMNVEV come from the germline V gene (reference sequence). The CDR3 here is CASRRVWGASYEQYF. CDR3 bases: TGTGCCAGCAGGAGGGTCTGGGGGGCCTCCTACGAGCAGTACTTC.

V gene TRBV25-1 combines with J gene TRBJ1-5; TRBD1 is a possible D gene (5 bases). V was shortened by 6 bases and J by 6 bases, with 15 bases between the two germline ends. The CDR3 is made up of 14 amino acids. Germline values: CDR1 MGHDK, CDR2 SYGVNS. CDR3 nucleotide sequence: TGTGCCAGCAGCCAGGCGGGGACGAGTCAGCCCCAGCATTTT. Residues: CASSQAGTSQPQHF.

Points on this clone: Other DNA sequences from this sample encode an identical CDR3 as well. This chain links TRBV11-2 with TRBJ2-7; 8 bases line up with TRBD2. Losses at the gene ends were 1 base for V and 3 bases for J; bases not matched to a gene: 5. CDR3 length: 15 residues. Germline V lookup: CDR1 SGHAT, CDR2 FQNNGV. DNA of the CDR3: TGTGCCAGCAGCTTAGTGGTGGCGGGAGGCTACGAGCAGTACTTC. This codes for CASSLVVAGGYEQYF. Variable domain in full (rest from reference TRBV11-2 and TRBJ2-7): EAGVAQSPRYKIIEKRQSVAFWCNPISGHATLYWYQQILGQGPKLLIQFQNNGVVDDSQLPKDRFSAERLKGVDSTLKIQPAKLEDSAVYLCASSLVVAGGYEQYFGPGTRLTVT.

The chain employs TRBV19 and TRBJ2-7; TRBD1 agrees at 8 bases. Germline values: CDR1 LNHDA, CDR2 SQIVND (reference sequence). This CDR3 is built from 15 residues. Germline trimming cut 1 base from V and 3 bases from J; bases unmatched to any gene: 5. Written as DNA, the CDR3 is TGTGCCAGTAGTATAGCGACGGGACAGGTCTACGAGCAGTACTTC. This encodes CASSIATGQVYEQYF.

The V gene is TRBV2, the J gene TRBJ1-5; 10 positions agree with TRBD1. With V trimmed by 5 bases and J by 7 bases, 11 bases remained unmatched. This CDR3 is built from 16 residues. CDR1 SNHLY and CDR2 FYNNEI come from the germline V gene. The CDR3 loop reads CASSFIPGQGKQPQHF. In nucleotides, the CDR3 is TGTGCCAGCAGTTTTATTCCGGGACAGGGGAAGCAGCCCCAGCATTTT.

To note about this clone: At the DNA level, this CDR3 is encoded by other sequences in the same sample as well. The chain has TRBV18 and TRBJ2-1; D call uncertain. There are 16 residues in the CDR3. The ends were cut back, 0 bases at V and 0 bases at J, with 9 bases in the middle. Per germline, CDR1 KGHSH and CDR2 LQKENI. The CDR3 spells CASSPPGGSSYNEQFF. CDR3 nucleotide sequence: TGTGCCAGCTCACCACCCGGCGGTAGCTCCTACAATGAGCAGTTCTTC.